What follows are 5 T cell receptor beta chains derived from one specimen sequenced in a study of blood T cell repertoires in COVID-19. Assay: immunoSEQ multiplex PCR; the TCRdb copy retains only in-frame clones and omits some. The sample records about 430,000 clones, approximately 90% being singletons. The sample was peripheral blood. These receptors were taken from a man in his late teens or twenties with COVID-19, enrolled during active disease.

This sequence joins TRBV3-1 (or the pseudogene TRBV3-2) and TRBJ2-2, with 9 bases aligning to TRBD2. CDR1 is LGHDT and CDR2 is YNNKEL in the germline V gene (reference sequence). The CDR3 runs 17 residues. V lost 0 bases and J lost 5; bases outside the gene matches: 7. This chain's CDR3 is CASSQDGREGRTGELFF. CDR3 in DNA: TGTGCCAGCAGCCAAGACGGGCGGGAGGGCCGTACCGGGGAGCTGTTTTTT.

The CDR3 protein is CASSAGPREGVKEQYF. The CDR3 DNA follows: TGTGCCAGCAGCGCAGGCCCCCGGGAGGGGGTGAAGGAGCAGTACTTC. This chain joins TRBV9 and TRBJ2-7; 8 bases agree with TRBD2. With 3 bases clipped from V and 7 bases from J, the junction kept 15 bases outside the gene matches. Germline assignment: CDR1 SGDLS and CDR2 YYNGEE. This CDR3 has 16 residues. Full variable domain (rest looked up from reference TRBV9 and TRBJ2-7): DSGVTQTPKHLITATGQRVTLRCSPRSGDLSVYWYQQSLDQGLQFLIQYYNGEERAKGNILERFSAQQFPDLHSELNLSSLELGDSALYFCASSAGPREGVKEQYFGPGTRLTVT.

The chain is built from TRBV19 and TRBJ2-1; D is unresolved. V shed 10 bases and J shed 8 bases, with 21 bases lying between them. This CDR3 contains 14 residues. In germline, CDR1 is LNHDA, CDR2 SQIVND (reference sequence). CDR3 amino acids: CAIGTKRKSDEQFF. Written as DNA, the CDR3 is TGTGCCATCGGAACAAAAAGGAAAAGCGATGAGCAGTTCTTC.

The J gene is TRBJ2-5, the V gene TRBV6-6; 10 positions agree with TRBD1. The CDR3 is 15 residues long. Unmatched junction bases numbered 3, after V lost 0 bases and J lost 5 bases. CDR1 and CDR2 from the germline V gene are MNHNY and SVGAGI (reference sequence). The CDR3 sequence: CASSYSTGGAETQYF. In DNA form, the CDR3 reads TGTGCCAGCAGTTACTCGACAGGGGGCGCGGAGACCCAGTACTTC.

The CDR3 sequence is CASSPTLLAGTDTQYF. CDR3 coding DNA: TGTGCCAGCTCACCCACCCTCCTAGCGGGCACAGATACGCAGTATTTT. The V call is TRBV18, the J call TRBJ2-3, with 7 nucleotides matching TRBD2. The CDR3 has 16 amino acids. Germline CDR1 and CDR2: KGHSH and LQKENI. With V trimmed by 3 bases and J by 1 base, 7 bases remained unmatched.